Below are 14 T cell receptor beta chains sequenced from a single sample in a study of radiation and T cells in renal cell carcinoma. The sample's treatment: 15 Gy SBRT to primary tumor, nephrectomy 4 weeks later. The assay was immunoSEQ multiplex PCR, and TCRdb's table has in-frame clones only and misses some. This sample carries 5,000 or so clones, approximately 60% of them seen once, and the ten largest clones take approximately 53%. Sequencing used tumor tissue, obtained from a patient whose treatment included radiotherapy and nephrectomy. These TCRs come from a man aged 60-69 years with renal cell carcinoma.

The J gene is TRBJ1-4, the V gene TRBV18; D is perhaps TRBD1 (5 bases). From germline, CDR1 is KGHSH and CDR2 LQKENI. V dropped 6 bases and J dropped 7 bases, with 12 bases sitting between them. This CDR3 has 13 residues. Here the CDR3 DNA reads TGTGCCAGCTCGGCGGGACGGCTTGAAAAACTGTTTTTT. Translated: CASSAGRLEKLFF. The full variable domain, its missing parts supplied by reference TRBV18 and TRBJ1-4, is NAGVMQNPRHLVRRRGQEARLRCSPMKGHSHVYWYRQLPEEGLKFMVYLQKENIIDESGMPKERFSAEFPKEGPSILRIQQVVRGDSAAYFCASSAGRLEKLFFGSGTQLSVL.

The rearrangement links TRBV6-5 to TRBJ2-1, with 13 bases fitting TRBD2. Germline assignment: CDR1 MNHEY and CDR2 SVGAGI. Unmatched junction bases numbered 4, after V lost 6 bases and J lost 5 bases. The CDR3 contains 15 residues. The CDR3 loop reads CASRLGLAGNNEQFF. The CDR3 DNA sequence: TGTGCCAGCAGACTGGGACTAGCGGGAAACAATGAGCAGTTCTTC.

The chain joins TRBV4-1 to TRBJ2-7; possible D gene TRBD2, 5 bases. V gave up 0 bases and J gave up 2 bases, with 14 bases separating them. The CDR3 is 16 amino acids. Germline V CDR1 and CDR2: MGHRA, YSYEKL. The CDR3 bases are TGCGCCAGCAGCCAAGATATTGATAGCGCACCCTACGAGCAGTACTTC. Its translation: CASSQDIDSAPYEQYF.

This clone was observed once. This chain joins TRBV7-9 and TRBJ1-1; 8 nucleotides line up with TRBD1. Germline V gene sequence: CDR1 SEHNR, CDR2 FQNEAQ (reference sequence). V shed 4 bases and J 7 bases; nucleotides not matched to a gene: 5. The CDR3 contains 13 residues. The CDR3 spells CASSSGGEGEAFF. DNA for the CDR3: TGTGCCAGCAGCTCAGGGGGCGAGGGTGAAGCTTTCTTT.

The V call is TRBV30, the J call TRBJ1-5; 9 bases are a match to TRBD1. This CDR3 has 13 amino acids. V dropped 7 bases and J dropped 6; count of bases not matched to a gene: 7. Germline-derived CDR1 and CDR2 are GTSNPN and SVGIG (reference sequence). The CDR3: CASGQGAGQPQHF. In DNA form, the CDR3 reads TGTGCCTCGGGACAGGGCGCAGGTCAGCCCCAGCATTTT.

The chain employs TRBV9 and TRBJ2-1; 9 bases are a match to TRBD2. The CDR3 is 15 amino acids. Unmatched junction bases numbered 6, after V lost 0 bases and J lost 8 bases. From germline, CDR1 is SGDLS and CDR2 YYNGEE. The CDR3 sequence: CASSVEGTSYDEQFF. The CDR3 nucleotides are TGTGCCAGCAGCGTAGAGGGGACTAGCTATGATGAGCAGTTCTTC.

The rearrangement links TRBV7-9 to TRBJ2-7; TRBD2 might be the D (6 bases). Germline CDR1 is SEHNR and CDR2 is FQNEAQ (reference sequence). This CDR3 region has 13 residues. V lost 3 bases and J lost 7, with 13 bases in between. CDR3 residues: CASSFRSLAEQYF. The CDR3 DNA reads TGTGCCAGCAGCTTTCGCAGCCTAGCGGAGCAGTACTTC.

This rearrangement joins TRBV27 to TRBJ1-6; maybe TRBD1 (6 bases). This CDR3 has 14 amino acids. The germline CDR1 and CDR2 sequences are MNHEY and SMNVEV (reference sequence). V was cut by 3 bases and J by 10 bases, with 13 bases left in between. CDR3 region: CASSFQGYRSPLHF. Written as DNA, the CDR3 is TGTGCCAGCAGTTTTCAGGGGTATAGATCACCCCTCCACTTT.

Concerning this clone: A far larger clone is one nucleotide away, so this likely arose from a read error. J is TRBJ1-5 and V is TRBV5-1; D uncertain. Between the trimmed V and J ends, which lost 0 bases and 3 bases, there was a span of 13 bases. This CDR3 comprises 16 residues. CDR1 and CDR2 from the germline V gene are SGHRS and YFSETQ. The CDR3 loop reads CASSLGVGQVNQPQHF. The CDR3 bases are TGCGCCAGCAGCTTGGGGGTAGGGCAGGTCAATCAGCCCCAGCATTTT.

This chain links TRBV5-1 with TRBJ1-3; 12 bases are a match to TRBD1. V lost 4 bases to trimming and J lost 4 bases; unmatched junction nucleotides: 3. CDR3 length equals 15 residues. Germline CDR1 reads SGHRS; CDR2 reads YFSETQ. In DNA form, the CDR3 reads TGCGCCAGCAGCCCAGGGACAGGGGGCGGAAACACCATATATTTT. Translation: CASSPGTGGGNTIYF.

This clone was seen only a few times. This chain joins TRBV19 and TRBJ1-1; 7 bases fit TRBD1. Germline V lookup: CDR1 LNHDA, CDR2 SQIVND (reference sequence). V shed 6 bases, J shed 10 bases, and the junction held 2 bases outside the gene matches. This CDR3 is 10 amino acids long. The CDR3: CASSDRVAFF. DNA for the CDR3: TGTGCCAGTAGCGACAGGGTAGCTTTCTTT.

This chain uses TRBV11-3 with TRBJ2-2; no clear D gene. The CDR3 totals 12 residues. CDR1 SGHNT and CDR2 YENEEA come from the germline V gene. V dropped 5 bases and J dropped 5 bases, with 6 bases sitting between them. CDR3 protein: CASSPRTGELFF. The CDR3 DNA reads as TGTGCCAGCAGCCCTCGGACCGGGGAGCTGTTTTTT.

This chain joins TRBV6-1 and TRBJ1-2; 7 nucleotides align to TRBD1. Trimming cost V 6 bases and J 6 bases; bases outside gene matches: 10. Germline loops: CDR1 MNHNS, CDR2 SASEGT. The CDR3 sequence is 14 residues long. The CDR3, as DNA: TGTGCCAGCAGGCGACAGGGAGCTCGGGATGGCTACACCTTC. Its protein is CASRRQGARDGYTF.

In its sample, this clone is medium-sized. The rearrangement links TRBV21-1 to TRBJ2-1; TRBD2, the table's D call, was not compared with the DNA. TRBV21-1 is labeled a pseudogene. The CDR3 sequence is 13 residues long. CDR3 DNA sequence: TGTGCCAGCAGCGAACCCGGGGCGCGGGGGCAGTTCTTC. Translation gives CASSEPGARGQFF.